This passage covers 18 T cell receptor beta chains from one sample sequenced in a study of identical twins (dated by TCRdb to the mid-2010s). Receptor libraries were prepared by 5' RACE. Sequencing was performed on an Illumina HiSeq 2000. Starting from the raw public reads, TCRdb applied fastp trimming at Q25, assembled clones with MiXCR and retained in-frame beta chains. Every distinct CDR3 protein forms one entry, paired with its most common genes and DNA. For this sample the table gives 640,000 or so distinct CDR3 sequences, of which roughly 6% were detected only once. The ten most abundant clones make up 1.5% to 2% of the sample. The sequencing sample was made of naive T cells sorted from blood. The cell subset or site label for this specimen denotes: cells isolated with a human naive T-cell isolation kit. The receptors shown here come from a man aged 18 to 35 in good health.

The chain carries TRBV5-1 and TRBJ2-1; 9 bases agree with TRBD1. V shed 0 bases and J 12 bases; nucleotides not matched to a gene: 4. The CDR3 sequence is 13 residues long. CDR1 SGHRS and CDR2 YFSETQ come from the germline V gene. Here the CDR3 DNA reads TGCGCCAGCAGCTTGGGGACAGGGGAGGTGCAGTTCTTC. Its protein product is CASSLGTGEVQFF.

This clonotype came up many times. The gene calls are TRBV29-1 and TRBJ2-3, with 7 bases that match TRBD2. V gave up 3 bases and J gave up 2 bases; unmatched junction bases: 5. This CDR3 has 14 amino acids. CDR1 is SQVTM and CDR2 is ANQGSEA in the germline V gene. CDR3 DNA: TGCAGCGTTGAGAAGACTAGCCTCACAGATACGCAGTATTTT. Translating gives CSVEKTSLTDTQYF.

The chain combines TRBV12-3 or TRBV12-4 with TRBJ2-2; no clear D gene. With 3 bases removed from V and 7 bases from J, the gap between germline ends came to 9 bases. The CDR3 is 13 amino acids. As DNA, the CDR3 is TGTGCCAGCAGTTTGAATCAGATCGGGGAGCTGTTTTTT. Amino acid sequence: CASSLNQIGELFF.

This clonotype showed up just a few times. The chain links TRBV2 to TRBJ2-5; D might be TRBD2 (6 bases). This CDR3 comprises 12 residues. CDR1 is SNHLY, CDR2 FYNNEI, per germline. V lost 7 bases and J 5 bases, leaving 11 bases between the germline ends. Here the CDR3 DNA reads TGTGCCAGCATCCGGGGGAAGGAGACCCAGTACTTC. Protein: CASIRGKETQYF.

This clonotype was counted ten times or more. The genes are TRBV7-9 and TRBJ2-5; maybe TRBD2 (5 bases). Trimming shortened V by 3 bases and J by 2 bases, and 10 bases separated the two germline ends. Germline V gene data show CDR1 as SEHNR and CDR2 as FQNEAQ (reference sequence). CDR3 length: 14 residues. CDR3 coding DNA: TGTGCCAGCAGCTTGGCGGGCTGGCAAGAGACCCAGTACTTC. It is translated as CASSLAGWQETQYF. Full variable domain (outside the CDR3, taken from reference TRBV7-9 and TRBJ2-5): DTGVSQNPRHKITKRGQNVTFRCDPISEHNRLYWYRQTLGQGPEFLTYFQNEAQLEKSRLLSDRFSAERPKGSFSTLEIQRTEQGDSAMYLCASSLAGWQETQYFGPGTRLLVL.

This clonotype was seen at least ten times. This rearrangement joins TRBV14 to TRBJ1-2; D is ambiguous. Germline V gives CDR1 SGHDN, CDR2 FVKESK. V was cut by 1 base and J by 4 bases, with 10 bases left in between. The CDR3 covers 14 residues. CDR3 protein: CASSQVGGFYGYTF. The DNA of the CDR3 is TGTGCCAGCAGCCAAGTCGGAGGGTTCTATGGCTACACCTTC.

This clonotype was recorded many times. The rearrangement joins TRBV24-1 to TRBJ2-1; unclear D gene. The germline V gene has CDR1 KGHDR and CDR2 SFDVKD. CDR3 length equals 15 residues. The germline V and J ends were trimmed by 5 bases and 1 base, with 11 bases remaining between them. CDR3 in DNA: TGTGCCACCAGTGTCGGGCCAGGATCCTACAATGAGCAGTTCTTC. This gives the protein CATSVGPGSYNEQFF.

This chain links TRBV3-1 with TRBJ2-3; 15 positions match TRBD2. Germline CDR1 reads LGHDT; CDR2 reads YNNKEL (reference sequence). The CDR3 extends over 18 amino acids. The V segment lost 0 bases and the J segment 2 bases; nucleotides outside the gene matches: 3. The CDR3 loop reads CASSQDRTSGRDTDTQYF. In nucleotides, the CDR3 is TGTGCCAGCAGCCAAGATAGGACTAGCGGGAGGGACACAGATACGCAGTATTTT.

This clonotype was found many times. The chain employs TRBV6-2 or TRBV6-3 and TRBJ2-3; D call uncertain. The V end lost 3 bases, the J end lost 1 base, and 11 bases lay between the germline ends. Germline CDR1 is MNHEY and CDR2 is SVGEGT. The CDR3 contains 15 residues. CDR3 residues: CASSYPASRTDTQYF. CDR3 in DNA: TGTGCCAGCAGTTATCCGGCCAGCCGCACAGATACGCAGTATTTT.

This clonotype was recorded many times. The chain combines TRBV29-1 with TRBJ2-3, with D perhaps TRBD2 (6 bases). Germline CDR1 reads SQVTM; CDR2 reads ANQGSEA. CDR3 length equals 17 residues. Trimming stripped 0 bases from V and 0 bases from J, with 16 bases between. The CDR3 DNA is TGCAGCGTTGAAGATGGGCGAGGAAGCGGGAGCACAGATACGCAGTATTTT. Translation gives CSVEDGRGSGSTDTQYF.

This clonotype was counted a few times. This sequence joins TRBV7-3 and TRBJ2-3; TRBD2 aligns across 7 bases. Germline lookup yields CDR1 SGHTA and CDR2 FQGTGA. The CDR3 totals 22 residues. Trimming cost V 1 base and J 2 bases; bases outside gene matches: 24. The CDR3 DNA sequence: TGTGCCAGCAGCTTAAAGTTTCAGACTAGCCGATTAACACCGACCTTCACAGATACGCAGTATTTT. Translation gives CASSLKFQTSRLTPTFTDTQYF.

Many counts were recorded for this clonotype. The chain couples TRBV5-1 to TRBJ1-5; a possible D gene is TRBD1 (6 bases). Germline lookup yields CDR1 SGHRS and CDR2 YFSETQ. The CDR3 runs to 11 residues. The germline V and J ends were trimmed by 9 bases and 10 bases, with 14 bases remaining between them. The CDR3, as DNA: TGCGCCACATCCGGGGGCTACCCCCAGCATTTT. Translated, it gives CATSGGYPQHF.

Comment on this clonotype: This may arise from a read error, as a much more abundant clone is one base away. The DNA for the CDR3 is TGCGCCAGCAGCGGGTCAGGCCTGCCTTACTCTACCTACGAGCAGTTCTTC. Its protein is CASSGSGLPYSTYEQFF. V usage is TRBV5-1 and J usage is TRBJ2-7; no reliable D call. The J call is in doubt because the DNA end fits TRBJ2-1 better. CDR1 SGHRS and CDR2 YFSETQ come from the germline V gene. CDR3 length: 17 residues.

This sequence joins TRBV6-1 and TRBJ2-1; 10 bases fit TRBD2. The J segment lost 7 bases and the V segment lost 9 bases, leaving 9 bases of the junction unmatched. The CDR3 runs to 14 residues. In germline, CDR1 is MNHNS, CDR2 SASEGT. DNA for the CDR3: TGTGCCAGTTCAAGCGGGAGGGGGTGGAATGAGCAGTTCTTC. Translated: CASSSGRGWNEQFF.

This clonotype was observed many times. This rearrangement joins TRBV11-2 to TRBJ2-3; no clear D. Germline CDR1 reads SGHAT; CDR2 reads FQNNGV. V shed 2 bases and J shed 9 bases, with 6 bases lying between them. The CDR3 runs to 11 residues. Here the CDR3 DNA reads TGTGCCAGCAGCTTATCGCAGACGCAGTATTTT. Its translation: CASSLSQTQYF.

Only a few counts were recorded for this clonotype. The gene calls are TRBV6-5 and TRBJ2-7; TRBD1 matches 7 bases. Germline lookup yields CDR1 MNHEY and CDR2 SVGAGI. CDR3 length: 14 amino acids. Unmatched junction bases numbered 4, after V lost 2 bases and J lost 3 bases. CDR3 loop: CASSYRRQGYEQYF. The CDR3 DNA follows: TGTGCCAGCAGTTACCGCAGACAGGGCTACGAGCAGTACTTC.

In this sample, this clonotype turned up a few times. For the CDR3, the DNA is TGCGCCAGCAGCCCTTCAGGGACTAGCGACAATGAGCAGTTCTTC. Its translation is CASSPSGTSDNEQFF. The chain couples TRBV4-1 to TRBJ2-1; TRBD2 agrees at 10 bases. The CDR3 runs to 15 residues. Germline trimming cut 4 bases from V and 5 bases from J; bases unmatched to any gene: 5. Germline V gives CDR1 MGHRA, CDR2 YSYEKL.

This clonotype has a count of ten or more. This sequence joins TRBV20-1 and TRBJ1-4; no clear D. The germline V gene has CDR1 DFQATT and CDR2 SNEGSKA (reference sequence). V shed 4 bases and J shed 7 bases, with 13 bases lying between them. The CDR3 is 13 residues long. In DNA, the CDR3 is TGCAGTGCTAAGGTTGCAGGAACTGAAAAACTGTTTTTT. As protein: CSAKVAGTEKLFF.